This section outlines one T cell receptor (beta chain) sequence together with its context. Its antigen is unidentified. The CDR3 sequence is 17 residues long. Between the trimmed V and J ends, which lost 3 bases and 0 bases, there was a span of 17 bases. The sample is drawn from a study of response to subunit inactivated influenza vaccine. Overall study results and limits: T cells newly recruited by each seasonal influenza vaccination are few, the authors suggested.

In TCRdb, the RT-PCR reads were re-called with MiXCR into one record per CDR3 protein. The sample has roughly 570,000 distinct CDR3 sequences; less than 15% are singletons. This clonotype was sampled from a man between 50 and 59 years old who received an inactivated influenza vaccine. This specimen consisted of PBMCs from blood, obtained roughly 12 days after vaccination. V is TRBV12-3 or TRBV12-4 and J is TRBJ2-5, with no clear D. CDR3 protein: CASSFYASEGHQETQYF. CDR3 DNA sequence: TGTGCCAGCAGTTTCTATGCCTCCGAAGGCCACCAAGAGACCCAGTACTTC.